The rows below give T cell receptor beta chains drawn from one sample of a study of post-analysis software for immune sequencing data. TCRdb re-analysed the PCR reads in MiXCR, keeping a single row per CDR3 protein. The sample records 750,000 to 950,000 distinct CDR3 sequences, approximately 57% being singletons. Sample: blood. The receptor source for this set is a girl between 10 and 17 years old with multiple sclerosis. The CDR3 runs from the conserved cysteine through the conserved F or W. Each record gives: V gene, clone size, D gene, J gene, CDR3 protein, CDR3 DNA. D genes are given only for firm matches. For some rows the clone size is stated as once, few or many, or as a class when expanded; others skip it.

V gene: TRBV11-1; clone size: NA; D gene: TRBD2; J gene: TRBJ2-3; CDR3 protein: CANPPPTSGGASNINTDTQYF; CDR3 DNA: TGTGCCAACCCACCGCCTACTAGCGGGGGGGCGTCGAATATTAACACAGATACGCAGTATTTT
V gene: TRBV6-6; clone size: NA; D gene: NA; J gene: TRBJ2-5; CDR3 protein: CASSYRLAIQLRETQYF; CDR3 DNA: TGTGCCAGCAGTTACCGGCTAGCGATCCAATTGAGGGAGACCCAGTACTTC
V gene: TRBV7-9; clone size: NA; D gene: TRBD1; J gene: TRBJ2-5; CDR3 protein: CASSQNGQVQYF; CDR3 DNA: TGCGCCAGCAGCCAGAACGGACAGGTTCAGTACTTC
V gene: TRBV12-3/TRBV12-4; clone size: NA; D gene: NA; J gene: TRBJ2-7; CDR3 protein: CTSSLSSGAVAYEQYF; CDR3 DNA: TGTACCAGCAGTTTATCATCGGGGGCGGTGGCCTACGAGCAGTACTTC
V gene: TRBV12-3/TRBV12-4; clone size: NA; D gene: TRBD2; J gene: TRBJ2-7; CDR3 protein: CASSLKASGRYEQYF; CDR3 DNA: TGTGCCAGCAGTTTAAAGGCTAGCGGGAGATACGAGCAGTACTTC
V gene: TRBV20-1; clone size: few; D gene: NA; J gene: TRBJ1-2; CDR3 protein: CSAREGTGGGYGYTF; CDR3 DNA: TGCAGTGCTAGAGAAGGGACGGGAGGAGGGTATGGCTACACCTTC
V gene: TRBV6-6; clone size: NA; D gene: TRBD1; J gene: TRBJ2-1; CDR3 protein: CAGRGQGRDEQFF; CDR3 DNA: TGTGCCGGGCGGGGACAGGGGAGGGATGAGCAGTTCTTC
V gene: TRBV7-9; clone size: NA; D gene: NA; J gene: TRBJ2-1; CDR3 protein: CASSLDTLTFVNEQFF; CDR3 DNA: TGTGCCAGCAGCTTGGACACTCTTACATTTGTCAATGAGCAGTTCTTC
V gene: TRBV7-2; clone size: NA; D gene: NA; J gene: TRBJ2-3; CDR3 protein: CASSLDGARDTQYF; CDR3 DNA: TGTGCCAGCAGCTTAGACGGGGCTCGAGATACGCAGTATTTT
V gene: TRBV4-1; clone size: few; D gene: TRBD1; J gene: TRBJ2-7; CDR3 protein: CASSQGGQATYEQYF; CDR3 DNA: TGCGCCAGCAGCCAAGGGGGACAGGCCACCTACGAGCAGTACTTC
V gene: TRBV5-1; clone size: NA; D gene: NA; J gene: TRBJ2-6; CDR3 protein: CASSSALSGANVLTF; CDR3 DNA: TGCGCCAGCAGCTCTGCTCTCTCTGGGGCCAACGTCCTGACTTTC
V gene: TRBV5-5; clone size: NA; D gene: NA; J gene: TRBJ2-2; CDR3 protein: CASSFEVLGLANTGELFF; CDR3 DNA: TGTGCCAGCAGCTTTGAAGTACTTGGACTCGCGAACACCGGGGAGCTGTTTTTT
V gene: TRBV10-3; clone size: NA; D gene: NA; J gene: TRBJ1-1; CDR3 protein: CAIRGVNTEAFF; CDR3 DNA: TGTGCCATCAGGGGGGTGAACACTGAAGCTTTCTTT
V gene: TRBV7-8; clone size: NA; D gene: NA; J gene: TRBJ2-4; CDR3 protein: CASSLGPRGQYF; CDR3 DNA: TGTGCCAGCAGCTTAGGCCCCAGAGGGCAGTACTTC
V gene: TRBV10-3; clone size: few; D gene: TRBD1; J gene: TRBJ2-1; CDR3 protein: CAISESPRQGFEFF; CDR3 DNA: TGTGCCATCAGTGAGTCGCCTCGACAGGGGTTCGAGTTCTTC
V gene: TRBV29-1; clone size: few; D gene: TRBD2; J gene: TRBJ2-1; CDR3 protein: CSGLAGGTVWFF; CDR3 DNA: TGCAGCGGACTGGCGGGAGGGACGGTCTGGTTCTTC
V gene: TRBV6-1; clone size: few; D gene: NA; J gene: TRBJ1-6; CDR3 protein: CASSPTSGGSYNSPLHF; CDR3 DNA: TGTGCCAGCAGCCCGACTTCCGGGGGCTCCTATAATTCACCCCTCCACTTT
V gene: TRBV5-1; clone size: NA; D gene: NA; J gene: TRBJ2-7; CDR3 protein: CASSLGGADRYEQYF; CDR3 DNA: TGCGCCAGCAGCTTGGGGGGGGCTGATCGCTACGAGCAGTACTTC